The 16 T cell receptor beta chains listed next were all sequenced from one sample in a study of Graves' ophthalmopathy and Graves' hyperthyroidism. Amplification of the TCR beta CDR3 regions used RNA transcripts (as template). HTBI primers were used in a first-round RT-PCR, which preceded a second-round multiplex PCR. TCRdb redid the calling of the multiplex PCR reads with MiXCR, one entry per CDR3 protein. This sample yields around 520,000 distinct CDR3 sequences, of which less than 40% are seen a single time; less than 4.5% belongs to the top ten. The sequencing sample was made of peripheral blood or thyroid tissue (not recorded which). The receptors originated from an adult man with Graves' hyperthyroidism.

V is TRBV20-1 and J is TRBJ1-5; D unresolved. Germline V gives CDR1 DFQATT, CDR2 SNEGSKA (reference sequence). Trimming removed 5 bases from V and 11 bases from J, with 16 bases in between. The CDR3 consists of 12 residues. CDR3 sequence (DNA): TGCAGTGCTGGTCGAGGGCAAGAGACCCAGCATTTT. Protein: CSAGRGQETQHF.

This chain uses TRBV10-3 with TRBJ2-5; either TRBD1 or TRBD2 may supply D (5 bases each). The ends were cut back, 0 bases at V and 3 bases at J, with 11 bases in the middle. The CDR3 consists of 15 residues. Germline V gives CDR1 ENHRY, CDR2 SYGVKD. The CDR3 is CAISESRGAEETQYF. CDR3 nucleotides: TGTGCCATCAGTGAGTCGAGGGGAGCGGAAGAGACCCAGTACTTC.

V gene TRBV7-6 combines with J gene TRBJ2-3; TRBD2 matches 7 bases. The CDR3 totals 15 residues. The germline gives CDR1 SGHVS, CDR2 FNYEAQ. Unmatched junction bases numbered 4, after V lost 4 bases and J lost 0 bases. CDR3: CASSSNSGSTDTQYF. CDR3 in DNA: TGTGCCAGCAGCTCGAATAGCGGGAGCACAGATACGCAGTATTTT.

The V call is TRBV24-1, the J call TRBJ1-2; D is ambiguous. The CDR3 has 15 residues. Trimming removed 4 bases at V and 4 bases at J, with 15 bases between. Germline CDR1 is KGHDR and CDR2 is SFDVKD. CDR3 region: CATSEPTSGIYGYTF. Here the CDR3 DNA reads TGTGCCACCAGTGAACCCACTAGCGGGATCTATGGCTACACCTTC.

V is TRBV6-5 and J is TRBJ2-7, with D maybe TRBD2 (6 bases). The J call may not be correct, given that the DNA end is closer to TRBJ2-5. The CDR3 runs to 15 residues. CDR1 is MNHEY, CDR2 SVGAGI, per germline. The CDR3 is CASSYSGGVASTQYF. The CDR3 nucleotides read TGTGCCAGCAGTTACTCGGGGGGAGTTGCGTCGACCCAGTACTTC.

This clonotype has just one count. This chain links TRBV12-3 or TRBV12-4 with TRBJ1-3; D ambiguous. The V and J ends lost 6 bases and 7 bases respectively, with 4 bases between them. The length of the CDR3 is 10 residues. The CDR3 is CASSFNTIYF. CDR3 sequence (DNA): TGTGCCAGCAGCTTCAACACCATATATTTT.

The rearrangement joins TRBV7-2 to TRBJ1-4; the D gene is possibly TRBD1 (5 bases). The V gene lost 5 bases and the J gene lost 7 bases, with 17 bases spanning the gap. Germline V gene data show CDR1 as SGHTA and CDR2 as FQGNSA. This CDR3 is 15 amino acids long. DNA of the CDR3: TGTGCCAGCAGCGGTAGGGGCGTTGTGCGTGAAAAACTGTTTTTT. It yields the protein CASSGRGVVREKLFF.

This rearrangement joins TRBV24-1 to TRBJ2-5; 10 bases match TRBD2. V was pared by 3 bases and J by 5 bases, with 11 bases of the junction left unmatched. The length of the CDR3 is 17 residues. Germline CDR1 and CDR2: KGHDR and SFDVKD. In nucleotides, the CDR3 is TGTGCCACCAGTGATCCGGGAGCGGGGGGGCCCCAGGAGACCCAGTACTTC. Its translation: CATSDPGAGGPQETQYF.

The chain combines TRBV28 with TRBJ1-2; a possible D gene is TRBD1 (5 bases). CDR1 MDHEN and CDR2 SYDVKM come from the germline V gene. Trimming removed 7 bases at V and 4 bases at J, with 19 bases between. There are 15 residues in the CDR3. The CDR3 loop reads CASTIHRRGSYGYTF. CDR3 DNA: TGTGCCAGCACCATCCATCGGCGGGGCAGCTATGGCTACACCTTC.

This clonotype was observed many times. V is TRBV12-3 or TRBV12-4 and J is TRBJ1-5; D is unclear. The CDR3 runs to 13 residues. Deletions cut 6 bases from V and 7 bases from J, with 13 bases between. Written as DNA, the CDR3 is TGTGCCAGCAGGTCGACCCTCGGGCAGCCCCAGCATTTT. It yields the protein CASRSTLGQPQHF.

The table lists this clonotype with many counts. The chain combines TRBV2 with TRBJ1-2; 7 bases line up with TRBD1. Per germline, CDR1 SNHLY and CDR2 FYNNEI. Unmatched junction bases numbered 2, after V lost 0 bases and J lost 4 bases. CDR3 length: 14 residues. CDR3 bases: TGTGCCAGCAGTGAAGCGTCAGGGGGCTATGGCTACACCTTC. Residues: CASSEASGGYGYTF.

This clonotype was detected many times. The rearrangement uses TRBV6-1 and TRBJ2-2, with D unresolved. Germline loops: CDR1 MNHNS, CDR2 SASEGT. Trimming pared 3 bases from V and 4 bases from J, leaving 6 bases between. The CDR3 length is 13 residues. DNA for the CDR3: TGTGCCAGCAGTGATGGCGGCACCGGGGAGCTGTTTTTT. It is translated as CASSDGGTGELFF.

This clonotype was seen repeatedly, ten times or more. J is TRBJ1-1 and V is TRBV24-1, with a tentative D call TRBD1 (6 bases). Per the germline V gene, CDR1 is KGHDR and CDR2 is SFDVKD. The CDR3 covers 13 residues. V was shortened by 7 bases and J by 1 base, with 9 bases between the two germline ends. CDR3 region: CATRQGRNTEAFF. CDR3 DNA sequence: TGTGCCACCAGACAGGGACGGAACACTGAAGCTTTCTTT.

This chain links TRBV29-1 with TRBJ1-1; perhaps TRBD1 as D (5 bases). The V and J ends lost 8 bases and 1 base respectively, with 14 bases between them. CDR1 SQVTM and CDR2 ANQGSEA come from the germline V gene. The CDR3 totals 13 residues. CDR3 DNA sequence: TGCAGCCCGGTGGGGGTCACGAACACTGAAGCTTTCTTT. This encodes CSPVGVTNTEAFF.

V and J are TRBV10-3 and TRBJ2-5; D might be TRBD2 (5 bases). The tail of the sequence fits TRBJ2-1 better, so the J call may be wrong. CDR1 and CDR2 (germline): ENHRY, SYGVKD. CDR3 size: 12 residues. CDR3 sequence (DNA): TGTGCCATCGAGGGTCCCGGAAATGAGCAGTTCTTC. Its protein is CAIEGPGNEQFF.

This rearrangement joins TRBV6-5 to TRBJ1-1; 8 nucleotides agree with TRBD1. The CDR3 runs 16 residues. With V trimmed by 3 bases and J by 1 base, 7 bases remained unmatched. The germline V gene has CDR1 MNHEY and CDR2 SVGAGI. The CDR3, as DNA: TGTGCCAGCAGTTATCCGGGGACAGGCAGGAACACTGAAGCTTTCTTT. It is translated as CASSYPGTGRNTEAFF.